Listed here are 22 T cell receptor beta chains from one sample, sequenced in a study of Tregs in tolerant kidney transplant recipients. The protocol was immunoSEQ multiplex PCR, while the TCRdb copy is restricted to in-frame clones and leaves out a portion. The sample holds 50,000 or so clones, about 89% seen once. Sequencing was performed on Tregs from blood. All receptors derive from a human donor in good health.

The J gene is TRBJ2-1, the V gene TRBV6-1, with 10 bases lining up with TRBD2. With 6 bases clipped from V and 2 bases from J, the junction kept 4 bases outside the gene matches. Germline V CDR1 and CDR2: MNHNS, SASEGT. The length of the CDR3 is 15 residues. The CDR3 protein is CASRRAGGPYNEQFF. In nucleotides, the CDR3 is TGTGCCAGCAGACGAGCGGGAGGGCCCTACAATGAGCAGTTCTTC.

The rearrangement uses TRBV4-2 and TRBJ2-3, with 9 bases fitting TRBD2. The germline CDR1 and CDR2 sequences are LGHNA and YNFKEQ. The ends lost 1 base at V and 3 bases at J; junction bases unmatched: 11. The CDR3 length is 18 residues. The CDR3 sequence is CASSQAPAGGEGTDTQYF. The CDR3 DNA follows: TGTGCCAGCAGCCAAGCCCCGGCGGGGGGGGAGGGTACAGATACGCAGTATTTT.

J is TRBJ1-4 and V is TRBV5-4, with 8 bases identical to TRBD1. The CDR3 runs to 17 residues. With V trimmed by 3 bases and J by 0 bases, 7 bases remained unmatched. Looked up from germline, CDR1 is SGHNT and CDR2 is YYREEE (reference sequence). The CDR3 is CASSSRGRGTTNEKLFF. CDR3 DNA: TGTGCCAGCAGCTCCAGGGGGCGGGGGACAACTAATGAAAAACTGTTTTTT.

As DNA, the CDR3 is TGTGCCAGCAGTGCTCAACCGGGAGAAAAACTGTTTTTT. Its translation: CASSAQPGEKLFF. The gene calls are TRBV6-5 and TRBJ1-4; no clear D. V lost 5 bases and J 8 bases, leaving 12 bases between the germline ends. Per germline, CDR1 MNHEY and CDR2 SVGAGI. The CDR3 is 13 residues long.

V gene TRBV27 combines with J gene TRBJ2-1; D tentatively reads TRBD1 or TRBD2 (5 bases each). This CDR3 comprises 15 residues. The V gene lost 3 bases and the J gene lost 2 bases, with 11 bases spanning the gap. Germline V gene sequence: CDR1 MNHEY, CDR2 SMNVEV (reference sequence). The CDR3 region is CASSFRRGAYNEQFF. In DNA form, the CDR3 reads TGTGCCAGCAGTTTTCGGCGAGGGGCCTACAATGAGCAGTTCTTC.

The chain recombines TRBV19 with TRBJ1-4, with 7 bases lining up with TRBD1. The CDR3 length is 14 residues. The V gene end was trimmed by 5 bases and the J gene end by 4 bases; junction bases not matched to a gene: 4. Germline assignment: CDR1 LNHDA and CDR2 SQIVND (reference sequence). The CDR3 nucleotides are TGTGCCAGTAGTGCCGGGACAGTTAATGAAAAACTGTTTTTT. It specifies CASSAGTVNEKLFF.

The chain links TRBV18 to TRBJ2-7; 9 nucleotides match TRBD1. Per germline, CDR1 KGHSH and CDR2 LQKENI. The CDR3 has 16 residues. V was pared by 5 bases and J by 0 bases, with 8 bases of the junction left unmatched. The DNA of the CDR3 is TGTGCCAGCTCATCGGACAGGGGCCATTCCTCCTACGAGCAGTACTTC. Protein product: CASSSDRGHSSYEQYF.

The chain uses TRBV9 and TRBJ2-3; D is perhaps TRBD2 (5 bases). CDR1 SGDLS and CDR2 YYNGEE come from the germline V gene. There are 13 residues in the CDR3. Trimming took 4 bases from V and 6 from J, leaving 12 bases between them. The CDR3 here is CASSIGLPDTQYF. DNA for the CDR3: TGTGCCAGCAGCATCGGACTGCCCGATACGCAGTATTTT. Full variable domain (remainder filled in from reference TRBV9 and TRBJ2-3): DSGVTQTPKHLITATGQRVTLRCSPRSGDLSVYWYQQSLDQGLQFLIQYYNGEERAKGNILERFSAQQFPDLHSELNLSSLELGDSALYFCASSIGLPDTQYFGPGTRLTVL.

The chain carries TRBV5-4 and TRBJ1-1, with D perhaps TRBD1 (5 bases). From germline, CDR1 is SGHNT and CDR2 YYREEE (reference sequence). This CDR3 region has 15 residues. The germline V and J ends were trimmed by 4 bases and 1 base, with 14 bases remaining between them. CDR3 sequence (DNA): TGTGCCAGCAGCCCGGGCGGGACTCAGAACACTGAAGCTTTCTTT. It encodes CASSPGGTQNTEAFF.

The V call is TRBV5-4, the J call TRBJ2-1; possibly TRBD2 for D (6 bases). The CDR3 has 16 residues. The V and J ends lost 2 bases and 2 bases respectively, with 14 bases between them. Per germline, CDR1 SGHNT and CDR2 YYREEE (reference sequence). The CDR3 loop is CASSFGGTATYNEQFF. CDR3 in DNA: TGTGCCAGCAGCTTCGGTGGGACTGCCACCTACAATGAGCAGTTCTTC.

The chain joins TRBV2 to TRBJ2-6; D call uncertain. The CDR3 consists of 13 residues. V was cut by 10 bases and J by 0 bases, with 7 bases left in between. Germline-derived CDR1 and CDR2 are SNHLY and FYNNEI. CDR3 protein: CANPSSGANVLTF. In DNA form, the CDR3 reads TGTGCCAACCCGTCCTCTGGGGCCAACGTCCTGACTTTC.

V is TRBV2 and J is TRBJ1-1, with a weak D call TRBD1 (6 bases). In germline, CDR1 is SNHLY, CDR2 FYNNEI. Trimming pared 10 bases from V and 4 bases from J, leaving 22 bases between. The CDR3 extends over 15 amino acids. The CDR3: CAKAGVRRVGTEAFF. In DNA, the CDR3 is TGTGCCAAAGCAGGGGTTAGGAGGGTCGGCACTGAAGCTTTCTTT.

This chain connects TRBV7-9 to TRBJ1-3; unclear D gene. The V end lost 4 bases, the J end lost 2 bases, and 6 bases lay between the germline ends. This CDR3 is 13 amino acids long. Germline lookup yields CDR1 SEHNR and CDR2 FQNEAQ (reference sequence). CDR3 nucleotide sequence: TGTGCCAGCAGCTACGAGGCTGGAAACACCATATATTTT. This sequence encodes CASSYEAGNTIYF.

This sequence joins TRBV5-1 and TRBJ1-1; tentatively, D is TRBD1 (6 bases). The germline gives CDR1 SGHRS, CDR2 YFSETQ. This CDR3 comprises 16 residues. Trimming shortened V by 4 bases and J by 0 bases, and 16 bases separated the two germline ends. CDR3 sequence: CASSGKRGHLNTEAFF. The CDR3 bases are TGCGCCAGCAGCGGGAAGAGGGGACATTTGAACACTGAAGCTTTCTTT.

This rearrangement joins TRBV4-1 to TRBJ1-3; D unclear. This CDR3 has 16 residues. CDR1 is MGHRA and CDR2 is YSYEKL in the germline V gene. The V gene lost 0 bases and the J gene lost 0 bases, with 9 bases spanning the gap. CDR3: CASSQEARGSGNTIYF. CDR3 bases: TGCGCCAGCAGCCAAGAAGCCCGAGGCTCTGGAAACACCATATATTTT.

This chain uses TRBV5-6 with TRBJ2-7, with D maybe TRBD2 (5 bases). The germline V gene has CDR1 SGHDT and CDR2 YYEEEE. Trimming pared 4 bases from V and 4 bases from J, leaving 15 bases between. This CDR3 is 14 amino acids long. CDR3 loop: CASSPWERLYEQYF. CDR3 DNA: TGTGCCAGCAGCCCCTGGGAGCGCCTTTACGAGCAGTACTTC.

The CDR3 nucleotides are TGCGCCAGCAGCTTGGTGACTAGCGGGGACCGCAATGAGCAGTTCTTC. It yields the protein CASSLVTSGDRNEQFF. The rearrangement uses TRBV5-1 and TRBJ2-1, with 11 nucleotides matching TRBD2. The CDR3 is 16 residues long. The germline V gene has CDR1 SGHRS and CDR2 YFSETQ. After removal of 0 bases from V and 6 bases from J, the junction contained 5 bases not matched to a gene.

This clone was found once. The chain carries TRBV19 and TRBJ2-7; 9 bases map to TRBD1. CDR1 LNHDA and CDR2 SQIVND come from the germline V gene (reference sequence). CDR3 length: 15 residues. V was clipped by 0 bases and J by 3 bases; unmatched bases: 3. CDR3 region: CASSIDNRGLYEQYF. CDR3 nucleotides: TGTGCCAGTAGTATAGATAACAGGGGGCTCTACGAGCAGTACTTC.

The rearrangement links TRBV18 to TRBJ1-2, with D possibly being TRBD1 (5 bases). From germline, CDR1 is KGHSH and CDR2 LQKENI. V gave up 3 bases and J gave up 8 bases, with 16 bases separating them. The CDR3 is 14 amino acids. CDR3: CASSPPLGGDGYTF. CDR3 nucleotide sequence: TGTGCCAGCTCACCCCCCTTGGGAGGGGACGGCTACACCTTC.

This chain joins TRBV5-3 and TRBJ1-1; TRBD1 agrees at 10 bases. TRBV5-3 is reported as an ORF; its role is uncertain. CDR3 length: 16 amino acids. V shed 4 bases, J shed 3 bases, and the junction held 9 bases outside the gene matches. This chain's CDR3 is CARSLPGTGDHTEAFF. The CDR3 nucleotides are TGTGCCAGAAGCCTACCCGGGACAGGGGACCACACTGAAGCTTTCTTT.

The rearrangement uses TRBV5-1 and TRBJ2-5, with 10 positions matching TRBD1. The J call is doubtful: the DNA matches TRBJ2-7 better. The length of the CDR3 is 14 residues. Germline CDR1 and CDR2: SGHRS and YFSETQ. DNA of the CDR3: TGCGCCAGCAGCTGGGGGGACAGGGGTGACGAGCAGTACTTC. Protein product: CASSWGDRGDEQYF.

This rearrangement joins TRBV5-1 to TRBJ2-3; 9 bases line up with TRBD2. CDR1 is SGHRS and CDR2 is YFSETQ in the germline V gene. V was pared by 0 bases and J by 0 bases, with 2 bases of the junction left unmatched. The CDR3 length is 16 residues. The DNA for the CDR3 is TGCGCCAGCAGCTTGGATCTAGCGGGAAGCACAGATACGCAGTATTTT. Translating it yields CASSLDLAGSTDTQYF.